This T cell receptor (beta chain) originates from a study of blood T cell repertoires in COVID-19. Sequenced by immunoSEQ multiplex PCR; TCRdb stores in-frame clones only, minus some. Found here are fewer than 200,000 clones, less than 90% of them singletons; the top ten hold about 26%. Sequencing was done on a sample of peripheral blood. The receptor was derived from a man in his 60s with acute or convalescent COVID-19.

The CDR3 spells CASSVEGARSQPQHF. In DNA form, the CDR3 reads TGTGCCAGCAGCGTAGAGGGGGCGCGTAGCCAGCCCCAGCATTTT. The rearrangement joins TRBV9 to TRBJ1-5; 7 nucleotides match TRBD1. The CDR3 loop spans 15 amino acids. V gave up 0 bases and J gave up 7 bases; unmatched junction bases: 7. Germline-derived CDR1 and CDR2 are SGDLS and YYNGEE. The entire variable domain, with the rest obtained from reference TRBV9 and TRBJ1-5, is as follows: DSGVTQTPKHLITATGQRVTLRCSPRSGDLSVYWYQQSLDQGLQFLIQYYNGEERAKGNILERFSAQQFPDLHSELNLSSLELGDSALYFCASSVEGARSQPQHFGDGTRLSIL.